The sequence of this T cell receptor (beta chain) was determined in a study of T cells in localized non-small cell lung cancer. Study results and caveats: In uninvolved adjacent lung, T cell clonality reached its highest value, exceeding tumor. A higher density of T cells in blood coincided with extended overall survival. The study sequenced only one region of the tumor. As a result, intratumor heterogeneity could not be excluded and remains possible. Adjacent lung held a median around 58 of the top 100 tumor clones.

Germline V gene sequence: CDR1 LGHNA, CDR2 YNFKEQ. The CDR3 sequence is 18 residues long. V lost 3 bases and J 7 bases, leaving 25 bases between the germline ends. Regarding this clone: Its antigen is unidentified.

Repertoires were generated with immunoSEQ multiplex PCR, while TCRdb's copy carries only in-frame clones and drops some. Of around 41,000 clones listed, 91% are singletons. This chain joins TRBV4-2 and TRBJ2-1, with D tentatively TRBD1 or TRBD2 (5 bases each). The sample consisted of PBMCs, taken before any cancer treatment. The TCR originated in a woman aged 35-70 years with stage II lung adenocarcinoma. Here the CDR3 reads CASSQEGPRGRGLNEQFF. The CDR3 DNA reads TGTGCCAGCAGCCAGGAAGGTCCGAGGGGTCGGGGATTAAATGAGCAGTTCTTC.